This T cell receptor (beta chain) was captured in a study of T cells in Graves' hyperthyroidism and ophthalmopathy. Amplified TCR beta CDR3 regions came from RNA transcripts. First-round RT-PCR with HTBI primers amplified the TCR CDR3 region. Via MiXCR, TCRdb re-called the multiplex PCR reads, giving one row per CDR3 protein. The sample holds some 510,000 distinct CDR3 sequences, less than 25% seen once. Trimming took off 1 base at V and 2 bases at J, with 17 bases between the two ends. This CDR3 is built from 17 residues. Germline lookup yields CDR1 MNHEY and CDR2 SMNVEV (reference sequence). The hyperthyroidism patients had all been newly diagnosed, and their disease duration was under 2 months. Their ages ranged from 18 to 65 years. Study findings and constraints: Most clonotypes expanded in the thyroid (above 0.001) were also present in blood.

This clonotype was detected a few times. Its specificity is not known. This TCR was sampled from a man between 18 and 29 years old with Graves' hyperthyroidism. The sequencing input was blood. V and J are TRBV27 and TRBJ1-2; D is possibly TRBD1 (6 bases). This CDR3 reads CASSLWPDRRVNYGYTF. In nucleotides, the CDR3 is TGTGCCAGCAGTTTATGGCCAGACAGGAGGGTGAACTATGGCTACACCTTC.